These 6 T cell receptor beta chains were sequenced from one sample in a study of blood T cell repertoires in COVID-19. Method: immunoSEQ multiplex PCR; TCRdb's copy keeps in-frame clones and lacks some. The sample has 380,000 or so clones; about 89% are singletons. Source material: peripheral blood. The receptor source for this set is a man aged 35-49 years with acute or convalescent COVID-19.

This rearrangement joins TRBV25-1 to TRBJ2-7; the match to TRBD1 covers 7 bases. CDR3 length: 14 residues. In germline, CDR1 is MGHDK, CDR2 SYGVNS. V dropped 6 bases and J dropped 0; count of bases not matched to a gene: 5. CDR3: CASRGQASSYEQYF. The CDR3, as DNA: TGTGCCAGCAGAGGACAGGCGAGCTCCTACGAGCAGTACTTC.

This sequence joins TRBV11-2 and TRBJ2-1; 10 positions agree with TRBD2. Trimming cost V 4 bases and J 8 bases; bases outside gene matches: 14. The CDR3 runs 17 residues. CDR1 is SGHAT and CDR2 is FQNNGV in the germline V gene. CDR3 sequence (DNA): TGTGCCAGCAGCTACCGACCTCCCAGCGGGGGGGGGTATGAGCAGTTCTTC. This encodes CASSYRPPSGGGYEQFF.

The V and J genes are TRBV2 and TRBJ1-5; 8 bases match TRBD1. From germline, CDR1 is SNHLY and CDR2 FYNNEI. The V segment lost 7 bases and the J segment 4 bases; nucleotides outside the gene matches: 9. The CDR3 runs 15 residues. The CDR3 loop reads CASNQETGVNQPQHF. In nucleotides, the CDR3 is TGTGCCAGCAATCAGGAGACAGGGGTAAATCAGCCCCAGCATTTT.

This clone was seen a few times. The CDR3 reads CASSIRGIGYTF. In nucleotides, the CDR3 is TGTGCCAGTAGTATTCGGGGAATCGGCTACACCTTC. J is TRBJ1-2 and V is TRBV19; D is unclear. This CDR3 has 12 amino acids. Germline values: CDR1 LNHDA, CDR2 SQIVND (reference sequence). V gave up 3 bases and J gave up 8 bases, with 10 bases separating them.

J is TRBJ1-2 and V is TRBV19, with D tentatively TRBD1 (6 bases). CDR1 is LNHDA, CDR2 SQIVND, per germline (reference sequence). CDR3 size: 15 residues. Trimming cost V 0 bases and J 6 bases, with 14 bases left between them. DNA of the CDR3: TGTGCCAGTAGTATAGAGGACAGCGGTGTTAATGGCTACACCTTC. Translated: CASSIEDSGVNGYTF.

The chain employs TRBV5-1 and TRBJ2-7, with 7 nucleotides matching TRBD2. Germline V CDR1 and CDR2: SGHRS, YFSETQ. V trimming: 4 bases; J trimming: 1 base; junction bases outside the gene matches: 17. CDR3 length: 18 amino acids. The CDR3 here is CASSGGPGGDQISYEQYF. The CDR3 nucleotides read TGCGCCAGCAGCGGAGGCCCTGGGGGGGACCAGATTTCCTACGAGCAGTACTTC. Full variable domain (outside the CDR3, taken from reference TRBV5-1 and TRBJ2-7): KAGVTQTPRYLIKTRGQQVTLSCSPISGHRSVSWYQQTPGQGLQFLFEYFSETQRNKGNFPGRFSGRQFSNSRSEMNVSTLELGDSALYLCASSGGPGGDQISYEQYFGPGTRLTVT.